The source of this T cell receptor beta chain is a study of blood T cell repertoires in COVID-19. The CDR3 runs to 13 residues. Per germline, CDR1 GTSNPN and CDR2 SVGIG (reference sequence). V was cut by 4 bases and J by 0 bases, with 7 bases left in between. Repertoires were generated with immunoSEQ multiplex PCR, while TCRdb's copy carries only in-frame clones and drops some. The sample lists 150,000 to 200,000 clones, under 90% occurring once. Input material: peripheral blood. The origin of this receptor is a man under 40 with active or convalescent COVID-19. This chain links TRBV30 with TRBJ1-3; D not certain. Written as DNA, the CDR3 is TGTGCCTGGACCTCCCTCTCTGGAAACACCATATATTTT. This translates into CAWTSLSGNTIYF.